These T cell receptor beta chains were read from a single sample in a study of T cell responses to AZD1222 COVID-19 vaccine. The method was immunoSEQ multiplex PCR; TCRdb's version includes in-frame clones alone and lacks a portion of them. The profile shows 100,000 to 150,000 clones, 89% of them singletons. The specimen comprised peripheral blood, sampled on day 0 of AZD1222 vaccination. The receptors originated from an adult in good health. Each CDR3 is given with its conserved first and last residue. Fields, in order: clone size, V gene, J gene, D gene, CDR3 protein, CDR3 DNA. D genes are given only for firm matches. Rows may omit the clone size; those that give it use once, few, many or a size class.

>-|TRBV19|TRBJ1-3|-
CASSRPARTGGNTIYF
TGTGCCAGTAGCCGCCCGGCCCGGACGGGGGGAAACACCATATATTTT
>-|TRBV7-2|TRBJ1-6|-
CASSLMDSPLHF
TGTGCCAGCAGCTTAATGGATTCACCCCTCCACTTT
>-|TRBV27|TRBJ1-5|-
CASSLRVRVLYQPQHF
TGTGCCAGCAGCCTCAGGGTTAGGGTGTTGTATCAGCCCCAGCATTTT
>-|TRBV5-1|TRBJ2-3|-
CASSLVIADTQYF
TGCGCCAGCAGCTTGGTGATAGCAGATACGCAGTATTTT
>-|TRBV13|TRBJ2-7|-
CASSGPGTPVF
TGTGCCAGCAGCGGCCCCGGGACACCAGTCTTC
>-|TRBV4-2|TRBJ1-6|-
CASSQEHNSPLHF
TGTGCCAGCAGCCAAGAACATAATTCACCCCTCCACTTT
>many|TRBV27|TRBJ1-1|-
CASISLAPPLSEAFF
TGTGCCAGCATATCCTTGGCCCCGCCTCTCTCTGAAGCTTTCTTT
>once|TRBV10-1|TRBJ2-1|-
CASGSGSSYNEQFF
TGCGCCAGCGGGTCCGGGAGCTCCTACAATGAGCAGTTCTTC
>-|TRBV28|TRBJ2-7|-
CASSLKGYEQYF
TGTGCCAGCAGTTTAAAGGGCTACGAGCAGTACTTC
>-|TRBV7-9|TRBJ1-1|-
CASRGWRSTEAFF
TGTGCCAGCAGGGGTTGGAGGTCGACTGAAGCTTTCTTT
>-|TRBV5-5|TRBJ2-5|-
CASSVIGNSVAQYF
TGTGCCAGCAGCGTGATAGGGAATTCGGTGGCCCAGTACTTC
>-|TRBV5-6|TRBJ2-5|-
CASSGDFISTEETQYF
TGTGCCAGCAGCGGGGATTTCATATCTACGGAAGAGACCCAGTACTTC
>-|TRBV2|TRBJ1-1|-
CASSIQGGNTEAFF
TGTGCCAGCAGCATACAGGGAGGTAACACTGAAGCTTTCTTT
>-|TRBV2|TRBJ1-2|TRBD1
CASKLMGQAFYGYTF
TGTGCCAGCAAGTTAATGGGACAGGCCTTCTATGGCTACACCTTC
>-|TRBV25-1|TRBJ2-3|-
CASEARTATDTQYF
TGTGCCAGCGAAGCAAGAACTGCCACAGATACGCAGTATTTT
>once|TRBV19|TRBJ1-6|-
CASSNTANSPLHF
TGTGCCAGTAGTAACACAGCGAATTCACCCCTCCACTTT
>-|TRBV18|TRBJ2-1|TRBD2
CASSSIAGGNNEQFF
TGTGCCAGCTCATCTATAGCGGGGGGAAACAATGAGCAGTTCTTC
>-|TRBV4-1|TRBJ2-5|TRBD2
CASSQKTTSGGQETQYF
TGCGCCAGCAGCCAAAAGACAACTAGCGGGGGGCAAGAGACCCAGTACTTC
>-|TRBV5-4|TRBJ2-7|-
CASRRTGNSYEQYF
TGTGCCAGCAGACGAACAGGGAACTCCTACGAGCAGTACTTC
>-|TRBV5-1|TRBJ1-1|-
CASQGGGLNTEAFF
TGCGCCAGCCAAGGAGGCGGTTTGAACACTGAAGCTTTCTTT
>-|TRBV12-3/TRBV12-4|TRBJ1-2|TRBD1
CASRRQGADGYTF
TGTGCCAGCAGAAGACAGGGGGCGGATGGCTACACCTTC
>once|TRBV5-1|TRBJ1-1|-
CASSRPPNTRGNTEAFF
TGCGCCAGCAGCCGCCCCCCGAACACCAGGGGAAACACTGAAGCTTTCTTT
>few|TRBV15|TRBJ1-1|-
CATSPTDNTEAFF
TGTGCCACCAGCCCGACCGATAACACTGAAGCTTTCTTT